The rows below give T cell receptor beta chains drawn from one sample of a study of human T cells and chemical hapten exposure. Via MiXCR, TCRdb re-called the RACE reads, giving one row per CDR3 protein. The sample holds 300,000 to 400,000 distinct CDR3 sequences; 4.5% to 5.5% are singletons and the top ten take 2.6%. The source was whole blood, collected in connection with sensitization to the hapten diphenylcyclopropenone (DPC). All receptors come from a woman aged 45-60 years with alopecia areata. Some clones in this sample may be carry-over from other donors' samples. Each CDR3 is given with its conserved first and last residue.

length	V	CDR3
15	TRBV2	CASSGTGTAGGEQYF
17	TRBV12-5	CASGLFLAPKMNTEAFF
16	TRBV7-7	CASSPRLAGGSHEQFF
15	TRBV5-4	CASSPTVYDTGELFF
15	TRBV6-5	CASSSPGQGADTQYF
15	TRBV7-2	CASSLGGSVTDTQYF
13	TRBV3-1	CASGPARNQPQHF
15	TRBV5-5	CASSWWGVSYNEQFF
15	TRBV16	CASSQGWGANQPQHF
13	TRBV6-5	CASSPGVNQPQHF
10	TRBV6-6	CAIGFTEAFF
15	TRBV2	CASSETVGVNEKLFF